What follows are 25 T cell receptor beta chains derived from one specimen sequenced in a study of T cells in Graves' hyperthyroidism and ophthalmopathy. TCR beta CDR3 sequences were amplified from RNA transcripts. With the HTBI primer set, the TCR CDR3 went through a first round of RT-PCR. TCRdb re-called the multiplex PCR reads through MiXCR, storing one row per CDR3 protein. This sample has nearly 600,000 distinct CDR3 sequences, with approximately 15% found just once. The sample was blood. The receptor source for this set is a woman aged 18-35 years with Graves' ophthalmopathy.

Ten or more counts support this clonotype. The J gene is TRBJ2-5, the V gene TRBV28, with D perhaps TRBD1 (6 bases). CDR1 is MDHEN and CDR2 is SYDVKM in the germline V gene. This CDR3 contains 12 residues. Trimming shortened V by 6 bases and J by 5 bases, and 10 bases separated the two germline ends. The DNA of the CDR3 is TGTGCCAGCAGCTTGAGGGGGGAGACCCAGTACTTC. Protein product: CASSLRGETQYF.

This clonotype was picked up many times. The J gene is TRBJ2-7, the V gene TRBV12-3 or TRBV12-4; D unclear. The CDR3 length is 12 residues. Trimming removed 4 bases from V and 3 bases from J, with 7 bases in between. This CDR3 reads CASSSPHYEQYF. CDR3 sequence (DNA): TGTGCCAGCAGTTCCCCACACTACGAGCAGTACTTC.

This clonotype occurred many times. J is TRBJ2-7 and V is TRBV6-5; 8 bases map to TRBD1. The CDR3 runs 14 residues. CDR1 is MNHEY, CDR2 SVGAGI, per germline. The J segment lost 5 bases and the V segment lost 2 bases, leaving 5 bases of the junction unmatched. The CDR3 is CASSYGQGTNEQYF. DNA of the CDR3: TGTGCCAGCAGTTACGGACAGGGAACCAACGAGCAGTACTTC.

This clonotype was detected many times. The rearrangement links TRBV7-8 to TRBJ2-7; 7 bases map to TRBD1. The CDR3 runs 12 residues. Germline lookup yields CDR1 SGHVS and CDR2 FQNEAQ. V trimming: 4 bases; J trimming: 5 bases; junction bases outside the gene matches: 2. CDR3 sequence: CASSSQGDEQYF. CDR3 DNA: TGTGCCAGCAGCTCCCAGGGGGACGAGCAGTACTTC.

For this clonotype: This sequence may be a read error, since a much larger clone differs from it by one base. The chain recombines TRBV18 with TRBJ2-5; unclear D gene. Trimming took 8 bases from V and 5 from J, leaving 15 bases between them. The length of the CDR3 is 13 residues. Germline lookup yields CDR1 KGHSH and CDR2 LQKENI. CDR3 coding DNA: TGTGCCAGCCCCCCCGACTTACGGGAGACCCAGTACTTC. Its translation: CASPPDLRETQYF.

The chain carries TRBV6-1 and TRBJ2-2; no firm D call. CDR1 and CDR2 (germline): MNHNS, SASEGT. V gave up 0 bases and J gave up 0 bases, with 17 bases separating them. This CDR3 spans 19 amino acids. CDR3 in amino acids: CASSEAEQILTTNTGELFF. The CDR3 region has the DNA TGTGCCAGCAGTGAAGCGGAGCAGATCCTAACGACGAACACCGGGGAGCTGTTTTTT.

In this sample, this clonotype turned up many times. The chain has TRBV7-2 and TRBJ1-6; D unclear. Germline CDR1 reads SGHTA; CDR2 reads FQGNSA. The CDR3 length is 13 residues. The V and J ends lost 0 bases and 9 bases respectively, with 6 bases between them. CDR3 DNA sequence: TGTGCCAGCAGCTTAGCGCGGGGTTCACCCCTCCACTTT. Its protein is CASSLARGSPLHF.

This clonotype was seen a few times. This may arise from a read error, as a much more abundant clone is one base away. CDR3 in DNA: TGTGCCAGCAGTTTAAGGGGATTGACAGGGAGCACCTACGGGCAGTACTTC. Encoded protein: CASSLRGLTGSTYGQYF. The rearrangement links TRBV12-3 or TRBV12-4 to TRBJ2-7, with 7 bases fitting TRBD1. The CDR3 length is 17 residues.

This clonotype was seen at least ten times. This chain uses TRBV28 with TRBJ1-2; no clear D. This CDR3 contains 13 residues. The V gene's germline CDR1 is MDHEN and CDR2 SYDVKM. V shed 7 bases and J shed 5 bases, with 14 bases lying between them. The CDR3 bases are TGTGCCAGCAATCGGCGGAGGGATTATGGCTACACCTTC. Translation: CASNRRRDYGYTF.

This clonotype was recorded at least ten times. The CDR3 coding sequence is TGTGCCAGCATCAACTCCTACAATGAGCAGTTCTTC. As protein: CASINSYNEQFF. This rearrangement joins TRBV27 to TRBJ2-1; the D is unclear. CDR3 size: 12 residues. CDR1 is MNHEY, CDR2 SMNVEV, per germline (reference sequence). Trimming shortened V by 7 bases and J by 0 bases, and 4 bases separated the two germline ends.

This clonotype was recorded at least ten times. Germline and junction disagree at one end, which may indicate a read error. This sequence joins TRBV7-7 and TRBJ2-1; possible D gene TRBD2, 6 bases. The CDR3 is 17 residues long. Germline CDR1 is SSHAT and CDR2 is FNYEAQ (reference sequence). Here the CDR3 reads CASSLGVLAAGYNEQFF. The CDR3 DNA reads as TGTGCTAGCAGCTTAGGCGTCTTAGCGGCCGGGTACAATGAGCAGTTCTTC.

In its sample, this clonotype was seen many times. The chain uses TRBV7-9 and TRBJ1-2; D unresolved. CDR1 SEHNR and CDR2 FQNEAQ come from the germline V gene (reference sequence). V dropped 2 bases and J dropped 0 bases, with 7 bases sitting between them. The CDR3 length is 14 residues. CDR3 in DNA: TGTGCCAGCAGCTTACATCTCACTAACTATGGCTACACCTTC. It specifies CASSLHLTNYGYTF.

This clonotype was counted many times. J is TRBJ1-1 and V is TRBV20-1; D is unresolved. The CDR3 spans 15 residues. The V gene lost 2 bases and the J gene lost 2 bases, with 15 bases spanning the gap. CDR1 is DFQATT, CDR2 SNEGSKA, per germline (reference sequence). The CDR3 region is CSARFGYRRNTEAFF. CDR3 coding DNA: TGCAGTGCTAGATTCGGGTACCGGAGAAACACTGAAGCTTTCTTT.

This clonotype was observed at least ten times. This chain joins TRBV7-2 and TRBJ2-5; a possible D gene is TRBD2 (6 bases). The ends were cut back, 3 bases at V and 1 base at J, with 9 bases in the middle. Looked up from germline, CDR1 is SGHTA and CDR2 is FQGNSA. The CDR3 has 14 residues. The CDR3 protein is CASSLMGGQETQYF. Here the CDR3 DNA reads TGTGCCAGCAGCTTGATGGGGGGCCAAGAGACCCAGTACTTC.

The V gene is TRBV6-2 or TRBV6-3, the J gene TRBJ2-7; no definite D call. The germline gives CDR1 MNHEY, CDR2 SVGEGT. The CDR3 contains 11 residues. Trimming pared 2 bases from V and 7 bases from J, leaving 6 bases between. CDR3 sequence (DNA): TGTGCCAGCAGTTACCCTCGAGAGCAGTACTTC. Translating it yields CASSYPREQYF.

This clonotype was observed at least ten times. This chain uses TRBV3-1 with TRBJ2-1; tentatively, D is TRBD2 (5 bases). The CDR3 contains 16 residues. Per germline, CDR1 LGHDT and CDR2 YNNKEL (reference sequence). The V gene lost 2 bases and the J gene lost 0 bases, with 11 bases spanning the gap. Here the CDR3 reads CASSQLGGYSYNEQFF. In nucleotides, the CDR3 is TGTGCCAGCAGCCAATTAGGCGGGTACTCCTACAATGAGCAGTTCTTC.

This clonotype was observed at least ten times. The chain combines TRBV20-1 with TRBJ1-1, with D hard to call. Germline V gene sequence: CDR1 DFQATT, CDR2 SNEGSKA (reference sequence). The CDR3 consists of 10 residues. Trimming took 3 bases from V and 11 from J, leaving 10 bases between them. For the CDR3, the DNA is TGCAGTGCTAGTTCCCGGCGGGCTTTCTTT. As protein: CSASSRRAFF.

The rearrangement uses TRBV7-2 and TRBJ1-2, with D hard to call. Germline V gives CDR1 SGHTA, CDR2 FQGNSA. The length of the CDR3 is 18 residues. The V and J ends lost 8 bases and 8 bases respectively, with 33 bases between them. CDR3 region: CASSPPVRGIFKAGGYTF. CDR3 bases: TGTGCCAGCTCACCACCGGTTAGAGGGATCTTTAAGGCTGGAGGCTACACCTTC.

This clonotype was seen at least ten times. The V call is TRBV2, the J call TRBJ2-5, with D uncertain. This CDR3 has 14 amino acids. Germline V CDR1 and CDR2: SNHLY, FYNNEI. V lost 6 bases to trimming and J lost 5 bases, with 16 bases between them. CDR3 DNA sequence: TGTGCCAGCAGCGTAACCTTCGGTAGGGAGACCCAGTACTTC. This gives the protein CASSVTFGRETQYF.

Notes on this clonotype: The conserved closing phenylalanine or tryptophan is absent in this CDR3, likely reflecting a read error. This rearrangement joins TRBV6-9 to TRBJ2-3; D unresolved. The CDR3 runs 13 residues. The V end lost 4 bases, the J end lost 0 bases, and 5 bases lay between the germline ends. Per the germline V gene, CDR1 is MNHGY and CDR2 is SVAAGI. DNA for the CDR3: TGTGCCAGCAGTTTCGACAGCACAGATACGCAGTATCTT. Its protein product is CASSFDSTDTQYL.

There are many counts of this clonotype. CDR3 amino acids: CASRPRWGSLQETQYF. In DNA form, the CDR3 reads TGTGCCAGCAGACCCCGTTGGGGCTCCCTCCAAGAGACCCAGTACTTC. J is TRBJ2-5 and V is TRBV27; D perhaps matches TRBD1 (5 bases). Germline-derived CDR1 and CDR2 are MNHEY and SMNVEV (reference sequence). Trimming took off 6 bases at V and 1 base at J, with 18 bases between the two ends. This CDR3 has 16 residues.

A few counts support this clonotype. The chain combines TRBV20-1 with TRBJ2-1; D is uncertain. Near its end, the DNA agrees better with TRBJ2-7, so the J call may be wrong. The CDR3 has 14 residues. The germline V gene has CDR1 DFQATT and CDR2 SNEGSKA (reference sequence). The CDR3 DNA sequence: TGCAGTGCGATGGCGGAAAGATCCTACAATGAGCAGTACTTC. Translated: CSAMAERSYNEQYF.

This clonotype has at least ten counts. The CDR3 loop is CASSLLTGEGTDTQYF. The CDR3 DNA reads TGCGCCAGCAGCTTGTTGACGGGAGAGGGCACAGATACGCAGTATTTT. The rearrangement links TRBV5-1 to TRBJ2-3; tentative D call: TRBD2 (6 bases). Deletions cut 1 base from V and 1 base from J, with 13 bases between. There are 16 residues in the CDR3. Germline V lookup: CDR1 SGHRS, CDR2 YFSETQ.

This clonotype has a count of ten or more. The chain recombines TRBV20-1 with TRBJ2-1; D is unclear. The CDR3 is 15 residues long. Trimming shortened V by 0 bases and J by 8 bases, and 17 bases separated the two germline ends. CDR1 and CDR2 (germline): DFQATT, SNEGSKA (reference sequence). Written as DNA, the CDR3 is TGCAGTGCTAGAGATAGTAGGCAGTCGATCCATGAGCAGTTCTTC. Protein sequence: CSARDSRQSIHEQFF.

V is TRBV5-8 and J is TRBJ2-7; 13 nucleotides agree with TRBD2. The germline gives CDR1 SGHTS, CDR2 YDEGEE. V lost 6 bases to trimming and J lost 2 bases; unmatched junction nucleotides: 11. The CDR3 extends over 17 amino acids. The CDR3 region is CASIQGTSGTRTYEQYF. As DNA, the CDR3 is TGTGCCAGCATCCAAGGGACTAGCGGGACGCGAACCTACGAGCAGTACTTC.